Sequencing of this TCR beta chain was carried out in a study of naive and memory T cell subsets. An equimolar mix of two oligonucleotides served as the beta constant-region primer for TRBC1 and TRBC2. Nested alpha and beta constant-region primers with the SP2 primer drove four PCR rounds on ligated cDNA. TCRdb itself ran the UMI-ligation and nested PCR reads through MiXCR, one entry per CDR3 protein. Among some 80,000 distinct CDR3 sequences listed, approximately 9.2% were seen once. CD4+ T cell IFNgamma after overnight CMV lysate exposure gave donor CMV status. The CDR3 length is 14 residues. This chain uses TRBV1 with TRBJ2-5; the table's D call, TRBD1, was not checked against the DNA. TRBV1 is flagged as a pseudogene. The sample taken for sequencing was naive CD8+ T cells from blood. The sequence came from a human donor in good health. The CDR3 protein is CTSRPGSYQETQYF. DNA of the CDR3: TGCACCAGCAGACCGGGTTCGTACCAAGAGACCCAGTACTTC.